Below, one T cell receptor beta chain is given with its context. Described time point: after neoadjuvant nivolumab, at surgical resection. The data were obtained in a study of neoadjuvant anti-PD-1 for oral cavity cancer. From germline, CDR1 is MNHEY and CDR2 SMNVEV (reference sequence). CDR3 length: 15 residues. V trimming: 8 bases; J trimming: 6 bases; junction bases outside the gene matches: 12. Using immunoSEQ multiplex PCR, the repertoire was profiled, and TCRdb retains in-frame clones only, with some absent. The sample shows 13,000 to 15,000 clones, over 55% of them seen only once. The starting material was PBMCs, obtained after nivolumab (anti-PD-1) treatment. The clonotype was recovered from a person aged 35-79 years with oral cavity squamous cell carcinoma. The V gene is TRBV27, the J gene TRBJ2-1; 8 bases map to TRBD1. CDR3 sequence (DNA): TGTGCCAGCGGTCCCCAGGGGGCTTTTAGCAATGAGCAGTTCTTC. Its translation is CASGPQGAFSNEQFF.